This entry lists 21 T cell receptor beta chains sequenced from one sample in a study of blood T cells in healthy people across ages (dated by TCRdb to about 2015). The library was prepared using 5' RACE. TCRdb records Illumina HiSeq 2500 as the sequencer. A second PCR of roughly 7 to 12 cycles was run with a J-beta primer mix and a sample-barcoded 5' primer. TCRdb reanalyzed the raw reads on its own, using fastp at Q25 for trimming and MiXCR for clone calling, and kept in-frame beta chains. Each entry is one CDR3 protein sequence, shown with its most common DNA and genes. Across this sample there are approximately 690,000 distinct CDR3 sequences, with around 38% seen only once. The top ten constitute around 30% of the sample. The sequencing sample was made of blood. These receptors were taken from an elderly man in good health.

The table lists this clonotype with a few counts. The chain employs TRBV24-1 and TRBJ1-4, with D maybe TRBD1 (5 bases). The length of the CDR3 is 15 residues. Between the trimmed V and J ends, which lost 5 bases and 2 bases, there was a span of 11 bases. Germline loops: CDR1 KGHDR, CDR2 SFDVKD. The CDR3 DNA is TGTGCCACCAGTGCCTCTTGGGGGACTAATGAAAAACTGTTTTTT. Residues: CATSASWGTNEKLFF.

The CDR3 region is CASSVAVSGELFF. The CDR3 DNA reads TGTGCCAGCAGCGTAGCCGTTTCCGGGGAGCTGTTTTTT. V and J are TRBV9 and TRBJ2-2; D gene uncertain. V lost 0 bases, J lost 6 bases, and 6 bases lay in between. Germline CDR1 SGDLS, CDR2 YYNGEE. This CDR3 has 13 residues.

The chain combines TRBV5-1 with TRBJ2-3, with 8 bases matching TRBD2. Germline V lookup: CDR1 SGHRS, CDR2 YFSETQ. This CDR3 comprises 14 residues. J gave up 2 bases and V 7 bases, and 6 bases lay outside the gene matches. CDR3 region: CASQSSGYTDTQYF. The DNA for the CDR3 is TGCGCCAGCCAGTCTAGCGGGTACACAGATACGCAGTATTTT.

The chain employs TRBV7-9 and TRBJ1-4; TRBD1 might be the D (6 bases). CDR1 SEHNR and CDR2 FQNEAQ come from the germline V gene (reference sequence). The length of the CDR3 is 16 residues. V dropped 1 base and J dropped 3 bases, with 12 bases sitting between them. CDR3 DNA sequence: TGTGCCAGCAGCTTAGGTACAGGGCTCTCTAATGAAAAACTGTTTTTT. Its protein is CASSLGTGLSNEKLFF.

The V and J genes are TRBV3-1 and TRBJ2-7; D gene ambiguous. Between the trimmed V and J ends, which lost 1 base and 0 bases, there was a span of 13 bases. The germline CDR1 and CDR2 sequences are LGHDT and YNNKEL (reference sequence). The CDR3 has 16 residues. The CDR3 is CASSQVHGPLSYEQYF. In DNA form, the CDR3 reads TGTGCCAGCAGCCAAGTACACGGCCCGCTCTCCTACGAGCAGTACTTC.

J is TRBJ1-1 and V is TRBV20-1, with D possibly being TRBD1 (6 bases). CDR1 is DFQATT, CDR2 SNEGSKA, per germline (reference sequence). The CDR3 is 18 amino acids. Trimming removed 1 base from V and 0 bases from J, with 21 bases in between. CDR3 in amino acids: CSARGFPNKGGLNTEAFF. CDR3 sequence (DNA): TGCAGTGCTAGAGGGTTTCCGAACAAGGGGGGATTGAACACTGAAGCTTTCTTT.

The V call is TRBV29-1, the J call TRBJ2-2, with 8 bases aligning to TRBD1. V trimming: 7 bases; J trimming: 3 bases; junction bases outside the gene matches: 16. In germline, CDR1 is SQVTM, CDR2 ANQGSEA. There are 17 residues in the CDR3. CDR3 region: CSAQRGRGRSHTGELFF. In DNA, the CDR3 is TGCAGCGCCCAAAGGGGCAGGGGGCGAAGTCACACCGGGGAGCTGTTTTTT.

This clonotype was detected only a few times. The rearrangement uses TRBV6-2 or TRBV6-3 and TRBJ2-1; the D gene is possibly TRBD2 (6 bases). The germline V and J ends were trimmed by 8 bases and 3 bases, with 17 bases remaining between them. This CDR3 has 15 residues. Germline V lookup: CDR1 MNHEY, CDR2 SVGEGT. The CDR3 protein is CASLLWGSGYNEQFF. The CDR3 region has the DNA TGTGCCAGCCTCCTCTGGGGTAGCGGCTACAATGAGCAGTTCTTC.

Note on this clonotype: Germline and junction disagree at one end, which may indicate a read error. The chain has TRBV24-1 and TRBJ2-3, with 9 positions matching TRBD1. The CDR3 runs 17 residues. The germline V gene has CDR1 KGHDR and CDR2 SFDVKD. This chain's CDR3 is CTTSDFGTGIRTDTQYF. As DNA, the CDR3 is TGTACCACCAGTGATTTTGGGACAGGGATCCGCACAGATACGCAGTATTTT.

The rearrangement joins TRBV6-6 to TRBJ1-5; D gene unclear. Germline V gene data show CDR1 as MNHNY and CDR2 as SVGAGI (reference sequence). The CDR3 loop spans 15 amino acids. V gave up 7 bases and J gave up 5 bases, with 18 bases separating them. The CDR3 DNA reads TGTGCCAGCACCCTAACCGGCAGGAATTATCAGCCCCAGCATTTT. This gives the protein CASTLTGRNYQPQHF.

The V call is TRBV20-1, the J call TRBJ2-3; the D gene is possibly TRBD1 (6 bases). V lost 2 bases and J 1 base, leaving 10 bases between the germline ends. CDR1 is DFQATT, CDR2 SNEGSKA, per germline (reference sequence). CDR3 size: 14 residues. CDR3 sequence reads: CSARKGVGTDTQYF. The DNA for the CDR3 is TGCAGTGCTAGAAAGGGGGTGGGCACAGATACGCAGTATTTT.

This clonotype was counted only a few times. The chain carries TRBV11-3 and TRBJ2-7; D not resolved. Germline loops: CDR1 SGHNT, CDR2 YENEEA. Trimming left V 0 bases short and J 0 bases short, with 6 bases between. This CDR3 is built from 14 residues. CDR3 DNA: TGTGCCAGCAGCTTAGAGTCGGGCTCCTACGAGCAGTACTTC. This codes for CASSLESGSYEQYF.

The chain couples TRBV20-1 to TRBJ2-7; D is tentatively TRBD1 or TRBD2 (5 bases each). V dropped 1 base and J dropped 4 bases, with 14 bases sitting between them. The germline CDR1 and CDR2 sequences are DFQATT and SNEGSKA (reference sequence). CDR3 length equals 14 residues. The CDR3 is CSARAGLPGYEQYF. As DNA, the CDR3 is TGCAGTGCTAGAGCAGGGCTGCCGGGATACGAGCAGTACTTC.

Only a few counts were recorded for this clonotype. The V and J genes are TRBV20-1 and TRBJ2-5, with 8 bases fitting TRBD2. The DNA matches TRBJ2-7 better at its end, which makes the J call doubtful. CDR1 is DFQATT, CDR2 SNEGSKA, per germline (reference sequence). This CDR3 has 19 residues. DNA for the CDR3: TGCAGTGCTAAAAGACCAGCGGGAGCTCCCCCTGTCGGGCGCTACGAGCAGTACTTC. Translating it yields CSAKRPAGAPPVGRYEQYF.

This clonotype was seen only a few times. This CDR3 is CASSFPGHRSTDTQYF. Written as DNA, the CDR3 is TGTGCCAGCAGTTTCCCGGGACACCGAAGCACAGATACGCAGTATTTT. The V gene is TRBV6-6, the J gene TRBJ2-3; perhaps TRBD1 as D (6 bases). CDR1 is MNHNY, CDR2 SVGAGI, per germline (reference sequence). CDR3 length: 16 amino acids. Between the trimmed V and J ends, which lost 4 bases and 0 bases, there was a span of 14 bases.

The chain employs TRBV20-1 and TRBJ2-3; D is undetermined. Germline CDR1 DFQATT, CDR2 SNEGSKA (reference sequence). V was pared by 0 bases and J by 3 bases, with 16 bases between. The CDR3 has 16 residues. CDR3 sequence: CSARDSQVPNTDTQYF. CDR3 DNA sequence: TGCAGTGCTAGAGATAGCCAGGTTCCTAATACAGATACGCAGTATTTT.

The chain couples TRBV6-5 to TRBJ2-3; 14 positions agree with TRBD2. The germline V gene encodes CDR1 MNHEY and CDR2 SVGAGI. The ends lost 2 bases at V and 5 bases at J; junction bases unmatched: 9. This CDR3 is 18 amino acids long. The CDR3 DNA reads TGTGCCAGCAGTTACCGGACCGGGACTAGCGGGAGAAGAGATACGCAGTATTTT. It codes for CASSYRTGTSGRRDTQYF.

A word on this clonotype: This may come from a read error, since a much larger clone is one base off. This chain's CDR3 is CSAQNGLESDTRYF. CDR3 DNA sequence: TGCAGTGCCCAAAATGGACTAGAATCAGATACGCGGTATTTT. This chain connects TRBV20-1 to TRBJ2-3; 7 bases align to TRBD2. This CDR3 is 14 amino acids long. CDR1 is DFQATT and CDR2 is SNEGSKA in the germline V gene (reference sequence).

The chain employs TRBV27 and TRBJ2-1; 9 nucleotides match TRBD1. The DNA end is a closer match to TRBJ2-7, so the J assignment may be wrong. Germline CDR1 reads MNHEY; CDR2 reads SMNVEV (reference sequence). The CDR3 runs to 15 residues. CDR3 loop: CASTTGTGIYNEQYF. The DNA for the CDR3 is TGTGCCAGCACTACCGGGACAGGGATTTACAATGAGCAGTACTTC.

In this sample, this clonotype turned up once. This chain uses TRBV2 with TRBJ1-6, with 8 bases matching TRBD1. CDR3 length: 14 amino acids. Germline assignment: CDR1 SNHLY and CDR2 FYNNEI. V shed 4 bases and J 10 bases; nucleotides not matched to a gene: 6. CDR3 sequence (DNA): TGTGCCAGCAGTGGTCTCAGGGGGCTCTCACCCCTCCACTTT. Translation: CASSGLRGLSPLHF. Drawing the rest from reference TRBV2 and TRBJ1-6, the complete variable domain is EPEVTQTPSHQVTQMGQEVILRCVPISNHLYFYWYRQILGQKVEFLVSFYNNEISEKSEIFDDQFSVERPDGSNFTLKIRSTKLEDSAMYFCASSGLRGLSPLHFGNGTRLTVT.

The chain is built from TRBV5-1 and TRBJ2-5; TRBD2 matches 10 bases. Unmatched junction bases numbered 22, after V lost 0 bases and J lost 11 bases. The CDR3 is made up of 19 amino acids. CDR1 SGHRS and CDR2 YFSETQ come from the germline V gene. The CDR3 DNA sequence: TGCGCCAGCAGCTTGGCGGGTAGGGCTAGCGGGAGTGCAGGAGATGAGCAGTACTTC. As protein: CASSLAGRASGSAGDEQYF. Full variable domain (outside the CDR3, taken from reference TRBV5-1 and TRBJ2-5): KAGVTQTPRYLIKTRGQQVTLSCSPISGHRSVSWYQQTPGQGLQFLFEYFSETQRNKGNFPGRFSGRQFSNSRSEMNVSTLELGDSALYLCASSLAGRASGSAGDEQYFGPGTRLLVL.